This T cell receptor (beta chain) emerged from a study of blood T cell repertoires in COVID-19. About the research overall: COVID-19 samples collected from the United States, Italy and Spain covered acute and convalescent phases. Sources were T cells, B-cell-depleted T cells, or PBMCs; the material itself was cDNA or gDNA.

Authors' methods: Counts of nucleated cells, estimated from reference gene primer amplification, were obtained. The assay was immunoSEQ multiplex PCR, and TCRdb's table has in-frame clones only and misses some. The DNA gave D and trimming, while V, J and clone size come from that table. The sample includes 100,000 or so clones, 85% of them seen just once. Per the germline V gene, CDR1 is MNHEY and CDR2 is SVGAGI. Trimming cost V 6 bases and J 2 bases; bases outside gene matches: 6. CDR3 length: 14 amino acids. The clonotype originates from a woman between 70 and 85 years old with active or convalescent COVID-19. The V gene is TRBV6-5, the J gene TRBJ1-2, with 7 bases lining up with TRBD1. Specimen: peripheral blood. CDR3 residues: CASRRGQMNYGYTF. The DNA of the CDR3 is TGTGCCAGCAGGCGGGGACAGATGAACTATGGCTACACCTTC.